Sequencing of this TCR beta chain was carried out in a study of OX40 agonist ivuxolimab in advanced cancers. Across the whole study: Every 2 weeks, patients received ivuxolimab intravenously, dosed at 0.01 to 10 mg/kg.

After removal of 2 bases from V and 5 bases from J, the junction contained 8 bases not matched to a gene. The CDR3 consists of 15 residues. Germline loops: CDR1 SGHDN, CDR2 FVKESK. Profiling relied on immunoSEQ multiplex PCR, and the TCRdb table lists in-frame clones only, not all of them. The sample comprises around 26,000 clones, less than 90% of which are singletons, and 48% rests with the top ten. The sequencing here drew on CD4+ or CD8+ T cells sorted from blood, taken in a trial of the OX40 agonist ivuxolimab. This chain joins TRBV14 and TRBJ2-5; 7 bases align to TRBD1. The sequence was obtained from an adult with an advanced solid tumor such as melanoma, head and neck, liver or kidney cancer. The CDR3 here is CASSQLQGFGETQYF. CDR3 sequence (DNA): TGTGCCAGCAGCCAACTACAGGGGTTCGGGGAGACCCAGTACTTC.